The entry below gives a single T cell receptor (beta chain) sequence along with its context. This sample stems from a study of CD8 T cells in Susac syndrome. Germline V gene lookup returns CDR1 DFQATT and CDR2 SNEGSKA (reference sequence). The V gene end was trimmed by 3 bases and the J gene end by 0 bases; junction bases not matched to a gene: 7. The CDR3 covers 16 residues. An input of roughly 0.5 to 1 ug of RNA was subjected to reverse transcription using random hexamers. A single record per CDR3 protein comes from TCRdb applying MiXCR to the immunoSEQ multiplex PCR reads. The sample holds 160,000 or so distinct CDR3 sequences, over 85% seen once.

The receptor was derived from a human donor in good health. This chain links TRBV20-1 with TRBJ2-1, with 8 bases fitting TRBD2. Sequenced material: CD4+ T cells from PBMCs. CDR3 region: CSASAGGQSSYNEQFF. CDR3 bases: TGCAGTGCTAGTGCGGGGGGCCAGAGCTCCTACAATGAGCAGTTCTTC.